This T cell receptor beta chain was documented in a study of quantifying T cell responses using KT2 cells. Study context: Reverse transcription used primers in the TCR alpha and beta constant regions. The second PCR ran as a qPCR until a predetermined fluorescence threshold was reached.

Known numbers of the T cell clone KT2 were added to PBMC. KT2 cells were mixed with fixed PBMC numbers at varying ratios. In its sample, this clonotype was seen once. The cDNA 3' end received a ligated oligonucleotide with a UMI. An equimolar mix of RC1.1 and RC1.2 primed the beta chain across TRBC1 and TRBC2. From the second PCR onward, TCR alpha and beta chains were processed separately. From the UMI-ligation and nested PCR reads, TCRdb called clonotypes with MiXCR, one entry per CDR3 protein. The table has tens of thousands of distinct CDR3 sequences, 9% to 15% seen once. V was clipped by 3 bases and J by 4 bases, with 14 bases between them. CDR1 and CDR2 (germline): SGHKS, YYEKEE (reference sequence). The CDR3 is 14 amino acids.

The sequencing sample was made of PBMCs spiked with cells of the T cell clone KT2. This TCR was sampled from a human donor. This chain links TRBV5-5 with TRBJ2-7; D gene unclear. The CDR3 reads CASSSALIPYEQYF. The CDR3, as DNA: TGTGCCAGCAGCTCCGCCTTAATCCCATACGAGCAGTACTTC.